This TCR beta chain was found in a study of cytomegalovirus exposure and HLA in healthy donors. The PCR was carried out with 60 Vbeta primers and 13 Jbeta primers. Sequencing used immunoSEQ multiplex PCR; TCRdb keeps in-frame clones, though not all of them. The repertoire table contains about 65,000 clones. CDR1 is SGDLS and CDR2 is YYNGEE in the germline V gene. This CDR3 contains 12 residues. Trimming left V 4 bases short and J 3 bases short, with 7 bases between. The material sequenced was PBMCs. The J gene is TRBJ1-1, the V gene TRBV9, with TRBD1 as a possible D gene (5 bases). This receptor was obtained from a boy between 5 and 17 years old in good health and CMV-seronegative. The CDR3 DNA reads as TGTGCCAGCAGCCCAGGGTACACTGAAGCTTTCTTT. Its translation: CASSPGYTEAFF.